This T cell receptor (beta chain) stems from a study of blood T cells in healthy people across ages (dated by TCRdb to between 2014 and 2016). For context, the study as a whole: In model experiments, template switching captured roughly one uniquely barcoded TCR beta cDNA molecule for every two T cells. The study measured age-related changes in TCR beta repertoire diversity using deep sequencing normalized with unique cDNA molecular identifiers. The donors were split into four age groups: young (average 16 years), middle-aged (over 35), aged (roughly 65) and long-lived (approximately 89). To avoid experimental bias, donors of different ages were distributed randomly across sequencing lanes. For two donors (one aged 18 to 29 and one aged 80 or older), the study analyzed two additional independent replicas of 1 million unique cDNA reads from the same blood draw.

Library preparation used 5' RACE. Sequencing used an Illumina HiSeq 2500. A second about 7 to 12 cycle PCR used a sample-barcoded 5' primer and a J-beta primer mix. A unique molecular identifier was introduced onto each TCR beta cDNA molecule by a template-switch 5' adaptor carrying 12 random nucleotides. At least 2.5 million CDR3-containing paired-end reads were obtained from each sample. First-strand cDNA synthesis was performed from all RNA using the Mint cDNA synthesis kit, with priming by a TRBC-specific oligonucleotide. Following uracil-DNA glycosylase treatment, all cDNA underwent a first 18-cycle PCR with the universal primers M1SS and BC2_uni_R. The original methods were these. Each sample was normalized by randomly selecting 1 million high-quality reads, each carrying a distinct molecular identifier. Instead of being binned into consensus sequences, reads that shared molecular identifiers were thrown out. CDR3 identification, clonotype clustering and error correction used MiTCR with a Q25 quality threshold and the strictest error-elimination algorithm. A nonparametric unseen species model with Euler transformation was used to estimate lower-bound total TCR beta diversity. The public reads were quality trimmed at Q25 with fastp and then assembled into clones with MiXCR by TCRdb, keeping productive beta chains. For every CDR3 protein sequence, its rows merge into one entry that carries the most common genes and DNA. V and J calls and clone size were set by TCRdb, not the authors. The sample table holds about 1.4 million distinct CDR3 sequences, of which approximately 63% were seen once. 6.5% to 8.5% of the sample goes to the ten largest clones.

CDR3 length: 14 amino acids, cysteine to phenylalanine. Only the CDR3 region is kept as DNA, spanning 42 bases read in frame from base 1. The germline V gene (reference sequence) gives CDR1 as DFQATT and CDR2 as SNEGSKA. The V end loses 6 bases and the J end loses 7 bases, and a stretch of 19 bases separates them. Systemically healthy Caucasian individuals from Russia, approximately 39 in total and aged about 6 to 95 years, were included as donors. Each donor gave 8 to 10 milliliters of peripheral blood, drawn into EDTA-treated Vacutainer tubes. Ficoll-Paque density-gradient centrifugation was used to isolate PBMCs, with at least 7 million per sample. Total RNA, at least 5 micrograms per sample, was extracted from PBMCs with Trizol reagent. The percentages of naive CD45RAhigh/CD27high T cells were determined by flow cytometry on a PBMC aliquot from every donor. This clonotype was counted only a few times. Its antigen is currently not known. The record has no base qualities; no much larger clone is one base away.

Results the study describes overall, beyond this receptor: A strong correlation was found between observed TCR beta diversity and the percentage of naive T cells measured by flow cytometry. Bulk unsorted PBMC profiling prevented conclusive comparison of naive and antigen-experienced compartments. The CMV infection status of donors was not known, potentially confounding age-related changes in expanded clonotypes. The long-lived group showed more naive CD4+ T cells, fewer expanded clones and increased TCR diversity than the aged group, suggesting age selection. Total diversity estimates from one million sequenced T cells were considered lower bounds and underestimates. Observed TCR beta diversity per million T cells fell roughly linearly with age, and a significant reduction was already apparent by age about 43.

This sequence uses TRBV20-1 and TRBJ2-1; matching of 6 bases hints at TRBD2 as the D gene. The receptor was isolated from a man between 18 and 35 years old in good health. Sequenced sample: blood. The CDR3 region reads CSAGVRDGSNEQFF. The nucleotides are TGCAGTGCCGGAGTGCGGGATGGGAGTAATGAGCAGTTCTTC.